This TCR beta chain was documented in a study of shared clonotypes between healthy human individuals. PCR replicates performed on unsorted PBMC used around 310 ng DNA, 29,000 or so T cell genomes. Sequencing on ten immunoSEQ deep assay plates was performed for unsorted PBMC DNA. Repertoires were generated with immunoSEQ multiplex PCR, while TCRdb's copy carries only in-frame clones and drops some. In the table there are some 510,000 clones, 79% of which are singletons. Only Caucasian adults living in Nashville, Tennessee made up the donor group. Germline values: CDR1 SGDLS, CDR2 YYNGEE. Germline trimming cut 0 bases from V and 4 bases from J; bases unmatched to any gene: 9. The CDR3 sequence is 16 residues long.

The sequence came from a woman between 40 and 50 years old in good health. Some clones in this sample may be carry-over from other donors' samples. The rearrangement links TRBV9 to TRBJ2-7; 8 bases match TRBD2. Material: PBMCs. This CDR3 is CASSVAATGGDYEQYF. CDR3 sequence (DNA): TGTGCCAGCAGCGTAGCTGCGACGGGAGGGGATTACGAGCAGTACTTC.